This entry lists 27 T cell receptor beta chains sequenced from one sample in a study of T cell repertoires in cytomegalovirus infection. TCRdb re-derived calls from the reads in MiXCR, one entry per CDR3 protein. This sample has 65,000 to 90,000 distinct CDR3 sequences; 3.7% occur once, and the top ten carry approximately 4.3%. What was sequenced was PBMCs. The receptors originated from a human donor in good health (CMV status not recorded). Some clones in this sample may be carry-over from other donors' samples.

This clonotype was seen ten or more times. The chain uses TRBV25-1 and TRBJ1-1; no firm D call. V was clipped by 2 bases and J by 0 bases, with 13 bases between them. Germline V CDR1 and CDR2: MGHDK, SYGVNS. This CDR3 is built from 16 residues. The CDR3 DNA sequence: TGTGCCAGCAGTGAAAGGCAGATACGCATGAACACTGAAGCTTTCTTT. It is translated as CASSERQIRMNTEAFF.

This clonotype was seen ten or more times. The V call is TRBV6-1, the J call TRBJ2-7; the D call may be TRBD1 or TRBD2 (5 bases each). This CDR3 spans 17 amino acids. Per germline, CDR1 MNHNS and CDR2 SASEGT. Trimming stripped 2 bases from V and 7 bases from J, with 24 bases between. CDR3 sequence: CASSERSGTDLLGEQYF. The CDR3 DNA reads TGTGCCAGCAGTGAAAGGTCTGGGACCGACCTATTAGGGGAGCAGTACTTC.

This clonotype was counted ten times or more. The chain combines TRBV7-2 with TRBJ1-1; 10 nucleotides align to TRBD1. The germline V gene has CDR1 SGHTA and CDR2 FQGNSA. The CDR3 runs to 15 residues. V trimming: 5 bases; J trimming: 6 bases; junction bases outside the gene matches: 9. CDR3 nucleotides: TGTGCCAGCAGCCCCGTAAGGGACAGGGGACCTGAAGCTTTCTTT. Its translation: CASSPVRDRGPEAFF. Full variable domain (missing parts from reference TRBV7-2 and TRBJ1-1): GAGVSQSPSNKVTEKGKDVELRCDPISGHTALYWYRQSLGQGLEFLIYFQGNSAPDKSGLPSDRFSAERTGGSVSTLTIQRTQQEDSAVYLCASSPVRDRGPEAFFGQGTRLTVV.

This clonotype was seen at least ten times. The chain carries TRBV7-6 and TRBJ1-1; D not resolved. V was cut by 1 base and J by 4 bases, with 7 bases left in between. The CDR3 has 13 residues. Germline values: CDR1 SGHVS, CDR2 FNYEAQ. Written as DNA, the CDR3 is TGTGCCAGCAGCTTAGGGACTGCCACTGAAGCTTTCTTT. It codes for CASSLGTATEAFF.

This clonotype was seen just once. At one end, the junction sequence differs from germline, possibly due to a read error. The chain couples TRBV6-1 to TRBJ1-4; no clear D. The V gene's germline CDR1 is MNHNS and CDR2 SASEGT. This CDR3 spans 14 amino acids. The CDR3 sequence is CASSYPGETENLFF. DNA of the CDR3: TGTGCCAGCAGTTACCCTGGGGAGACTGAAAACCTGTTTTTT.

This clonotype showed up many times. The CDR3 spells CASSIDAGGRNQPQHF. DNA for the CDR3: TGTGCCAGTAGTATAGATGCAGGGGGGCGCAATCAGCCCCAGCATTTT. V is TRBV19 and J is TRBJ1-5, with 7 positions matching TRBD1. With 0 bases clipped from V and 2 bases from J, the junction kept 4 bases outside the gene matches. The CDR3 spans 16 residues. In germline, CDR1 is LNHDA, CDR2 SQIVND (reference sequence). The variable domain in full, with the rest retrieved from reference TRBV19 and TRBJ1-5, is DGGITQSPKYLFRKEGQNVTLSCEQNLNHDAMYWYRQDPGQGLRLIYYSQIVNDFQKGDIAEGYSVSREKKESFPLTVTSAQKNPTAFYLCASSIDAGGRNQPQHFGDGTRLSIL.

This clonotype has ten or more counts. The chain couples TRBV28 to TRBJ1-5; D is perhaps TRBD1 (6 bases). Trimming took off 6 bases at V and 0 bases at J, with 15 bases between the two ends. In germline, CDR1 is MDHEN, CDR2 SYDVKM. This CDR3 contains 16 residues. This chain's CDR3 is CASSIPQGHSNQPQHF. The CDR3 DNA is TGTGCCAGCAGCATTCCTCAGGGGCATAGCAATCAGCCCCAGCATTTT.

This clonotype was counted many times. The gene calls are TRBV28 and TRBJ2-7; 12 nucleotides align to TRBD1. The ends lost 5 bases at V and 5 bases at J; junction bases unmatched: 7. Germline CDR1 and CDR2: MDHEN and SYDVKM. The CDR3 runs to 15 residues. CDR3 in DNA: TGTGCCAGCAGTACCCGGGACAGGGGGCAAAACGAGCAGTACTTC. Protein sequence: CASSTRDRGQNEQYF.

This clonotype was detected many times. The chain recombines TRBV30 with TRBJ2-5; D is unresolved. Germline values: CDR1 GTSNPN, CDR2 SVGIG (reference sequence). V was shortened by 3 bases and J by 10 bases, with 12 bases between the two germline ends. The CDR3 has 11 residues. The CDR3 loop is CAWSGLGNQYF. The CDR3, as DNA: TGTGCCTGGAGCGGTCTGGGGAACCAGTACTTC.

Notes on this clonotype: A much larger clonotype is one base distant, so this may be a read error. This chain uses TRBV20-1 with TRBJ2-1; D remains unclear. Germline V lookup: CDR1 DFQATT, CDR2 SNEGSKA (reference sequence). CDR3 length equals 12 residues. CDR3 sequence (DNA): TGCAGTGCTAGATTCGTTATGGATGAGCAGCTCTTC. It encodes CSARFVMDEQLF.

This clonotype was picked up many times. The chain links TRBV6-2 or TRBV6-3 to TRBJ2-1, with 10 bases matching TRBD2. In germline, CDR1 is MNHEY, CDR2 SVGEGT. The CDR3 extends over 14 amino acids. The V and J ends lost 7 bases and 8 bases, in that order; junction bases with no gene match: 8. The CDR3 protein is CASISAGGIHEQFF. The CDR3 bases are TGTGCCAGCATATCAGCGGGGGGGATCCATGAGCAGTTCTTC.

The table lists this clonotype with many counts. The CDR3 DNA sequence: TGTGCCAGCAGCTTTGGGTCCTGGGGGGATCAGCCCCAGCATTTT. Translation gives CASSFGSWGDQPQHF. V and J are TRBV7-2 and TRBJ1-5, with TRBD1 as a possible D gene (5 bases). The CDR3 extends over 15 amino acids. Trimming left V 3 bases short and J 5 bases short, with 14 bases between. The germline V gene has CDR1 SGHTA and CDR2 FQGNSA.

This clonotype was recorded at least ten times. This chain links TRBV4-3 with TRBJ2-3; TRBD2 might be the D (6 bases). Germline lookup yields CDR1 LGHNA and CDR2 YSLEER. The CDR3 spans 15 residues. Trimming cost V 2 bases and J 1 base, with 10 bases left between them. In nucleotides, the CDR3 is TGCGCCAGCAGCCAAACGCCTAGCGGCACAGATACGCAGTATTTT. It yields the protein CASSQTPSGTDTQYF.

Many counts were recorded for this clonotype. The rearrangement joins TRBV12-3 or TRBV12-4 to TRBJ1-1; D gene uncertain. Trimming left V 2 bases short and J 3 bases short, with 10 bases between. This CDR3 is built from 14 residues. CDR3 loop: CASSLKGADTEAFF. The CDR3 DNA is TGTGCCAGCAGTTTAAAGGGCGCGGACACTGAAGCTTTCTTT.

The rearrangement joins TRBV7-2 to TRBJ1-5; no definite D call. This CDR3 spans 13 amino acids. Germline V gives CDR1 SGHTA, CDR2 FQGNSA. Trimming pared 1 base from V and 7 bases from J, leaving 8 bases between. The CDR3 DNA reads TGTGCCAGCAGCTTAGAGTCGACGCAGCCCCAGCATTTT. Translated: CASSLESTQPQHF.

This clonotype has at least ten counts. The chain joins TRBV29-1 to TRBJ2-3, with D maybe TRBD1 (7 bases). The CDR3 is 11 amino acids. Trimming took 5 bases from V and 5 from J, leaving 8 bases between them. Germline V gene data show CDR1 as SQVTM and CDR2 as ANQGSEA. The CDR3 region is CSVQGGDTQYF. In DNA, the CDR3 is TGCAGCGTTCAGGGGGGAGATACGCAGTATTTT.

This clonotype was found many times. The rearrangement joins TRBV11-2 to TRBJ2-1, with D perhaps matching TRBD1 (5 bases). Looked up from germline, CDR1 is SGHAT and CDR2 is FQNNGV. This CDR3 has 16 amino acids. The ends were cut back, 6 bases at V and 3 bases at J, with 18 bases in the middle. Here the CDR3 DNA reads TGTGCCAGCAGGGTACCCTTCAGGGCTGACTACAATGAGCAGTTCTTC. Encoded protein: CASRVPFRADYNEQFF.

This clonotype was detected many times. The genes are TRBV7-9 and TRBJ2-3, with D uncertain. Germline CDR1 SEHNR, CDR2 FQNEAQ (reference sequence). V gave up 5 bases and J gave up 5 bases, with 11 bases separating them. The CDR3 extends over 13 amino acids. CDR3 nucleotides: TGTGCCAGCAGCCCCCGTGGTGAAGATACGCAGTATTTT. Residues: CASSPRGEDTQYF. Full variable domain (missing parts from reference TRBV7-9 and TRBJ2-3): DTGVSQNPRHKITKRGQNVTFRCDPISEHNRLYWYRQTLGQGPEFLTYFQNEAQLEKSRLLSDRFSAERPKGSFSTLEIQRTEQGDSAMYLCASSPRGEDTQYFGPGTRLTVL.

In this sample, this clonotype turned up many times. The V and J genes are TRBV11-3 and TRBJ2-7; the match to TRBD1 covers 7 bases. The V segment lost 3 bases and the J segment 2 bases; nucleotides outside the gene matches: 4. Germline values: CDR1 SGHNT, CDR2 YENEEA. This CDR3 region has 14 residues. CDR3 coding DNA: TGTGCCAGCAGCTTCCGGGACAGAGCCTACGAGCAGTACTTC. Protein sequence: CASSFRDRAYEQYF.

This clonotype has a count of ten or more. This chain joins TRBV7-6 and TRBJ1-1; the D is unclear. In germline, CDR1 is SGHVS, CDR2 FNYEAQ. The CDR3 totals 13 residues. The ends were cut back, 8 bases at V and 0 bases at J, with 10 bases in the middle. CDR3 nucleotide sequence: TGTGCCAGCGGGAAGGACTTGAACACTGAAGCTTTCTTT. Encoded protein: CASGKDLNTEAFF.

This clonotype was counted many times. The chain recombines TRBV7-2 with TRBJ2-7; TRBD2 agrees at 8 bases. CDR1 is SGHTA and CDR2 is FQGNSA in the germline V gene. This CDR3 has 15 amino acids. Trimming took 4 bases from V and 3 from J; bases not matched to a gene: 8. The CDR3 loop reads CASSSWVSGDYEQYF. The CDR3 DNA reads as TGTGCCAGCAGCTCCTGGGTTAGCGGGGACTACGAGCAGTACTTC.

This clonotype was seen repeatedly, ten times or more. CDR3 loop: CASSRADSFFNSPLHF. The DNA of the CDR3 is TGTGCCAGCAGTAGGGCAGACAGTTTTTTCAATTCACCCCTCCACTTT. The rearrangement links TRBV28 to TRBJ1-6; D is perhaps TRBD1 (5 bases). V gave up 5 bases and J gave up 7 bases, with 18 bases separating them. Per germline, CDR1 MDHEN and CDR2 SYDVKM. CDR3 size: 16 residues. Drawing the rest from reference TRBV28 and TRBJ1-6, the complete variable domain is DVKVTQSSRYLVKRTGEKVFLECVQDMDHENMFWYRQDPGLGLRLIYFSYDVKMKEKGDIPEGYSVSREKKERFSLILESASTNQTSMYLCASSRADSFFNSPLHFGNGTRLTVT.

Concerning this clonotype itself: This could be a read error, since a much larger clone is one nucleotide away. The chain combines TRBV7-2 with TRBJ2-3, with D tentatively TRBD2 (5 bases). CDR1 is SGHTA and CDR2 is FQGNSA in the germline V gene. This CDR3 region has 15 residues. The CDR3 DNA is TGTGCCGGCAGCTTAGGAGGTACTAGCACAGATACGCAGTATTTT. It is translated as CAGSLGGTSTDTQYF.

Comment on this clonotype: The junction departs from germline at one end; a sequencing error may be responsible. This sequence joins TRBV7-9 and TRBJ1-2; D is perhaps TRBD1 (5 bases). The CDR3 sequence is 16 residues long. Germline V lookup: CDR1 SEHNR, CDR2 FQNEAQ (reference sequence). The CDR3 coding sequence is TGTGCCTGCAGCTTAACGGGGTGGGGGGAGTGGTATGGCTACACCTTC. It translates to CACSLTGWGEWYGYTF.

This clonotype was observed at least ten times. The CDR3 DNA sequence: TGCAGTGCTAGGGACGTCTCCTACGAGCAGTACTTC. It encodes CSARDVSYEQYF. The chain has TRBV20-1 and TRBJ2-7; no reliable D call. V lost 3 bases and J lost 0, with 6 bases in between. CDR1 and CDR2 from the germline V gene are DFQATT and SNEGSKA (reference sequence). The CDR3 spans 12 residues.

This clonotype occurred many times. The chain recombines TRBV20-1 with TRBJ1-1; possibly TRBD1 for D (6 bases). The CDR3 is 15 amino acids. Germline V gene data show CDR1 as DFQATT and CDR2 as SNEGSKA (reference sequence). The V gene lost 1 base and the J gene lost 1 base, with 13 bases spanning the gap. CDR3 amino acids: CSARVGGARNTEAFF. The CDR3 coding sequence is TGCAGTGCTAGAGTGGGGGGCGCGAGGAACACTGAAGCTTTCTTT.

This clonotype occurred many times. The chain is built from TRBV18 and TRBJ1-1; 7 nucleotides agree with TRBD1. V dropped 3 bases and J dropped 0; count of bases not matched to a gene: 13. The germline V gene has CDR1 KGHSH and CDR2 LQKENI. The CDR3 sequence is 18 residues long. CDR3 bases: TGTGCCAGCTCACCCTTACCAATACCTGACAGGGTGAACACTGAAGCTTTCTTT. Protein product: CASSPLPIPDRVNTEAFF. Drawing the rest from reference TRBV18 and TRBJ1-1, the complete variable domain is NAGVMQNPRHLVRRRGQEARLRCSPMKGHSHVYWYRQLPEEGLKFMVYLQKENIIDESGMPKERFSAEFPKEGPSILRIQQVVRGDSAAYFCASSPLPIPDRVNTEAFFGQGTRLTVV.